Below are 25 T cell receptor beta chains sequenced from a single sample in a study of CD8+CD57+ T cells in acquired aplastic anemia. Patients picked for sequencing had shown CD8+CD57+ cell expansion detected by flow cytometry. CDR3 and TCR beta VDJ profiling relied on a genomic DNA template. TCRdb re-derived calls from the reads in MiXCR, one entry per CDR3 protein. The repertoire holds about 170,000 distinct CDR3 sequences, with about 45% as singletons. The sequenced sample consisted of sorted CD4+, CD8+, or CD8+CD57+ T cells (not recorded which) from PBMCs. These receptors originate from a human donor with aplastic anemia.

Turning to this clonotype: Given the absence of the conserved phenylalanine or tryptophan at the CDR3 end, a read error is likely. The chain uses TRBV10-3 and TRBJ1-1; D unresolved. Per germline, CDR1 ENHRY and CDR2 SYGVKD. The CDR3 runs to 13 residues. The CDR3: CAISGQVETAAFL. DNA for the CDR3: TGTGCCATCAGTGGGCAGGTCGAGACTGCAGCTTTCCTT.

The V gene is TRBV20-1, the J gene TRBJ2-5; D is undetermined. Deletions cut 2 bases from V and 1 base from J, with 8 bases between. CDR1 is DFQATT, CDR2 SNEGSKA, per germline (reference sequence). There are 13 residues in the CDR3. DNA of the CDR3: TGCAGTGCTAGAATAGTCAGCCAAGAGACCCAGTACTTC. It encodes CSARIVSQETQYF.

This sequence joins TRBV20-1 and TRBJ2-7; unclear D gene. Germline values: CDR1 DFQATT, CDR2 SNEGSKA (reference sequence). This CDR3 is built from 15 residues. V shed 3 bases and J shed 0 bases, with 15 bases lying between them. For the CDR3, the DNA is TGCAGTGCTAGTATTGCGGCAGCCAGCTCCTACGAGCAGTACTTC. This codes for CSASIAAASSYEQYF.

The genes are TRBV2 and TRBJ2-7; a possible D gene is TRBD1 (6 bases). Germline assignment: CDR1 SNHLY and CDR2 FYNNEI. The CDR3 sequence is 13 residues long. V gave up 4 bases and J gave up 9 bases, with 16 bases separating them. CDR3 in amino acids: CASSVVGAQGQYF. The CDR3, as DNA: TGTGCCAGCAGTGTCGTGGGGGCGCAAGGGCAGTACTTC.

The chain uses TRBV7-2 and TRBJ1-2; D not resolved. This CDR3 spans 12 amino acids. Germline V gene sequence: CDR1 SGHTA, CDR2 FQGNSA. The V and J ends lost 5 bases and 8 bases respectively, with 12 bases between them. CDR3 sequence reads: CASSETPSGYTF. In nucleotides, the CDR3 is TGTGCCAGCAGCGAAACTCCGTCCGGCTACACCTTC.

This rearrangement joins TRBV2 to TRBJ1-5; no clear D. Germline V gene data show CDR1 as SNHLY and CDR2 as FYNNEI. Between the trimmed V and J ends, which lost 8 bases and 0 bases, there was a span of 17 bases. The CDR3 consists of 16 residues. For the CDR3, the DNA is TGTGCCAGCCGTCCGGGTCTTCGATATAGCAATCAGCCCCAGCATTTT. Protein: CASRPGLRYSNQPQHF.

The J gene is TRBJ2-7, the V gene TRBV20-1; D call uncertain. The germline V and J ends were trimmed by 6 bases and 3 bases, with 12 bases remaining between them. Per germline, CDR1 DFQATT and CDR2 SNEGSKA (reference sequence). This CDR3 region has 12 residues. DNA for the CDR3: TGCAGTGCCAGCAGTTCGGGCTACGAGCAGTACTTC. It codes for CSASSSGYEQYF.

This clonotype was seen many times. J is TRBJ2-5 and V is TRBV12-3 or TRBV12-4, with 8 bases aligning to TRBD1. The CDR3 consists of 15 residues. J lost 2 bases, V lost 6 bases, and 8 bases had no gene match. The CDR3 DNA follows: TGTGCCAGCAGCCCCGGGACAGGCTGGCAAGAGACCCAGTACTTC. Amino acids: CASSPGTGWQETQYF.

The chain employs TRBV7-6 and TRBJ1-2; D possibly corresponds to TRBD1 (5 bases). Germline CDR1 SGHVS, CDR2 FNYEAQ. V lost 5 bases and J 5 bases, leaving 12 bases between the germline ends. CDR3 size: 13 residues. CDR3 bases: TGTGCCAGCAGCCCACGGGGGGAGTATGGCTACACCTTC. This encodes CASSPRGEYGYTF.

The chain has TRBV7-3 and TRBJ2-2; no firm D call. V lost 3 bases to trimming and J lost 0 bases, with 5 bases between them. This CDR3 is 14 amino acids long. CDR1 SGHTA and CDR2 FQGTGA come from the germline V gene. DNA of the CDR3: TGTGCCAGCAGCTTTTCTCCGAACACCGGGGAGCTGTTTTTT. Translating it yields CASSFSPNTGELFF.

This clonotype was observed many times. The chain uses TRBV5-1 and TRBJ1-6; 9 bases line up with TRBD1. The ends lost 3 bases at V and 0 bases at J; junction bases unmatched: 7. The CDR3 consists of 18 residues. In germline, CDR1 is SGHRS, CDR2 YFSETQ. The CDR3 sequence is CASSSGQGLGSYNSPLHF. For the CDR3, the DNA is TGCGCCAGCAGCTCGGGACAGGGATTGGGCTCCTATAATTCACCCCTCCACTTT. Variable domain in full (rest from reference TRBV5-1 and TRBJ1-6): KAGVTQTPRYLIKTRGQQVTLSCSPISGHRSVSWYQQTPGQGLQFLFEYFSETQRNKGNFPGRFSGRQFSNSRSEMNVSTLELGDSALYLCASSSGQGLGSYNSPLHFGNGTRLTVT.

This chain links TRBV2 with TRBJ2-3; 13 bases match TRBD2. The CDR3 is 14 amino acids. The J segment lost 11 bases and the V segment lost 0 bases, leaving 2 bases of the junction unmatched. Germline V gene sequence: CDR1 SNHLY, CDR2 FYNNEI. In nucleotides, the CDR3 is TGTGCCAGCAGTGAAGCCGGACTAGCGGGGGTGCAGTATTTT. This translates into CASSEAGLAGVQYF.

Notes on this clonotype: One end of the junction fails to match germline, which may point to a read error. The rearrangement uses TRBV29-1 and TRBJ1-3; 8 nucleotides match TRBD1. Germline lookup yields CDR1 SQVTM and CDR2 ANQGSEA. This CDR3 has 15 amino acids. The CDR3 region is CSVSPGQDSGSTIYF. CDR3 DNA: TGCAGCGTTAGTCCGGGACAGGACTCTGGAAGCACCATATATTTT. Together with reference TRBV29-1 and TRBJ1-3, the CDR3 gives the full variable domain: SAVISQKPSRDICQRGTSLTIQCQVDSQVTMMFWYRQQPGQSLTLIATANQGSEATYESGFVIDKFPISRPNLTFSTLTVSNMSPEDSSIYLCSVSPGQDSGSTIYFGEGSWLTVV.

The chain employs TRBV19 and TRBJ2-7; 9 bases line up with TRBD1. The CDR3 is made up of 12 amino acids. J was trimmed by 5 bases and V by 7 bases; bases with no gene match: 3. Germline values: CDR1 LNHDA, CDR2 SQIVND (reference sequence). The CDR3 DNA reads as TGTGCCAGTACACAGGGGGCGGACGAGCAGTACTTC. Its protein is CASTQGADEQYF.

The chain has TRBV11-2 and TRBJ2-3, with D possibly being TRBD2 (5 bases). Germline V lookup: CDR1 SGHAT, CDR2 FQNNGV. The CDR3 runs 15 residues. V lost 5 bases to trimming and J lost 0 bases, with 12 bases between them. The CDR3 sequence: CASSRRISSTDTQYF. The CDR3 nucleotides read TGTGCCAGCAGCCGGAGGATCTCTAGCACAGATACGCAGTATTTT.

This rearrangement joins TRBV10-1 to TRBJ1-5; D call uncertain. The CDR3 covers 16 residues. Trimming cost V 4 bases and J 0 bases, with 13 bases left between them. CDR1 and CDR2 from the germline V gene are WNHNN and SYGVQD (reference sequence). The DNA of the CDR3 is TGCGCCAGCAGTGTGGGGAGTGAGATTAGCAATCAGCCCCAGCATTTT. Protein sequence: CASSVGSEISNQPQHF.

The rearrangement joins TRBV24-1 to TRBJ2-1, with 11 bases that match TRBD2. The CDR3 has 16 amino acids. V lost 3 bases to trimming and J lost 3 bases; unmatched junction nucleotides: 3. Germline loops: CDR1 KGHDR, CDR2 SFDVKD. CDR3: CATSDPSGGNYNEQFF. The CDR3 nucleotides read TGTGCCACCAGTGATCCTAGCGGGGGGAACTACAATGAGCAGTTCTTC.

The V call is TRBV20-1, the J call TRBJ2-7, with D perhaps TRBD2 (6 bases). The V gene lost 3 bases and the J gene lost 3 bases, with 15 bases spanning the gap. Germline V gene lookup returns CDR1 DFQATT and CDR2 SNEGSKA (reference sequence). CDR3 length: 14 residues. CDR3: CSASLVAGNYEQYF. The CDR3 DNA follows: TGCAGTGCTAGCCTGGTGGCGGGGAACTACGAGCAGTACTTC.

This clonotype was seen a few times. The genes are TRBV29-1 and TRBJ2-1; 8 bases align to TRBD1. This CDR3 has 14 residues. After removal of 7 bases from V and 8 bases from J, the junction contained 13 bases not matched to a gene. Germline V gene data show CDR1 as SQVTM and CDR2 as ANQGSEA. CDR3 region: CSATDQGQAYEQFF. CDR3 coding DNA: TGCAGCGCTACCGATCAGGGACAGGCCTATGAGCAGTTCTTC.

The table lists this clonotype with many counts. The chain recombines TRBV11-2 with TRBJ1-1, with D maybe TRBD1 (6 bases). CDR1 and CDR2 from the germline V gene are SGHAT and FQNNGV. The germline V and J ends were trimmed by 3 bases and 1 base, with 9 bases remaining between them. The CDR3 spans 14 residues. The CDR3 nucleotides read TGTGCCAGCAGCTTCGTGGGGGCGAACACTGAAGCTTTCTTT. Protein sequence: CASSFVGANTEAFF. Using reference TRBV11-2 and TRBJ1-1 for the parts outside the CDR3, the full variable domain is EAGVAQSPRYKIIEKRQSVAFWCNPISGHATLYWYQQILGQGPKLLIQFQNNGVVDDSQLPKDRFSAERLKGVDSTLKIQPAKLEDSAVYLCASSFVGANTEAFFGQGTRLTVV.

This clonotype was seen ten or more times. The rearrangement joins TRBV5-1 to TRBJ1-4, with D perhaps TRBD1 (5 bases). V was clipped by 4 bases and J by 8 bases, with 18 bases between them. Germline assignment: CDR1 SGHRS and CDR2 YFSETQ. The CDR3 is 15 residues long. The CDR3, as DNA: TGCGCCAGCAGCCCGTCGGGGGGAAGGACGGAAAAACTGTTTTTT. Translating it yields CASSPSGGRTEKLFF.

The rearrangement links TRBV6-1 to TRBJ1-5; TRBD1 matches 8 bases. V lost 6 bases and J lost 4; bases outside the gene matches: 5. Germline loops: CDR1 MNHNS, CDR2 SASEGT. This CDR3 comprises 14 residues. Here the CDR3 reads CASSGQGWNQPQHF. The CDR3 nucleotides read TGTGCCAGCAGCGGACAGGGTTGGAATCAGCCCCAGCATTTT.

This clonotype was observed a few times. V is TRBV24-1 and J is TRBJ2-7; D uncertain. CDR1 KGHDR and CDR2 SFDVKD come from the germline V gene. V lost 4 bases and J 2 bases, leaving 8 bases between the germline ends. CDR3 length equals 13 residues. CDR3 bases: TGTGCCACCAGTGAAACCGGTACCTACGAGCAGTACTTC. Its translation is CATSETGTYEQYF.

This clonotype has ten or more counts. This chain joins TRBV19 and TRBJ1-1; TRBD1 matches 7 bases. Per the germline V gene, CDR1 is LNHDA and CDR2 is SQIVND (reference sequence). This CDR3 spans 16 amino acids. The V gene end was trimmed by 10 bases and the J gene end by 1 base; junction bases not matched to a gene: 15. CDR3 in DNA: TGTGCCACCCGGTTGGGGTCAGGGGGATGGAACACTGAAGCTTTCTTT. It encodes CATRLGSGGWNTEAFF.

The chain uses TRBV27 and TRBJ1-2; D remains unclear. Germline CDR1 is MNHEY and CDR2 is SMNVEV (reference sequence). The CDR3 loop spans 15 amino acids. V gave up 5 bases and J gave up 7 bases, with 20 bases separating them. The CDR3 DNA reads TGTGCCAGCAGTCCCCGGGTTGAGGGTGGAGGTGGCTACACCTTC. It is translated as CASSPRVEGGGGYTF.